The 24 T cell receptor beta chains in this list originate from one sample, sequenced in a study of regulatory T cells in long-lasting Graves disease. The time point: persistent/refractory GD, antithyroid drugs over 5 years with positive TRAb. RNA isolated from PBMCs was used to make the TCR library. Arm-PCR of CDR3 regions and iRepertoire HTBI primers were used to build TCR beta libraries. TCRdb re-derived calls from the multiplex PCR reads in MiXCR, one entry per CDR3 protein. The table has roughly 700,000 distinct CDR3 sequences, around 30% seen once. The material was peripheral blood mononuclear cells (PBMCs), obtained when the disease was refractory, from a patient treated with antithyroid drugs. These receptors all come from a female donor with Graves disease.

This clonotype was found many times. CDR3 region: CASSYRQGGVEAFF. Written as DNA, the CDR3 is TGTGCCAGCAGTTACAGACAGGGTGGGGTTGAAGCTTTCTTT. The J gene is TRBJ1-1, the V gene TRBV6-2 or TRBV6-3; 7 bases align to TRBD1. V lost 2 bases to trimming and J lost 7 bases; unmatched junction nucleotides: 7. Germline CDR1 is MNHEY and CDR2 is SVGEGT. The CDR3 consists of 14 residues.

This clonotype has a single count. A much more abundant neighbour one base away suggests this may be a read error. The rearrangement uses TRBV20-1 and TRBJ1-1; D unclear. Germline loops: CDR1 DFQATT, CDR2 SNEGSKA (reference sequence). V was trimmed by 6 bases and J by 4 bases, leaving 9 bases between them. The CDR3 has 11 amino acids. In DNA form, the CDR3 reads TGCAGTGCCATGTTGGGCACTGAAGCTTTCTTT. This sequence encodes CSAMLGTEAFF.

This clonotype was counted only a few times. The V gene is TRBV6-1, the J gene TRBJ2-7; D could derive from TRBD1 or TRBD2 (5 bases each). Looked up from germline, CDR1 is MNHNS and CDR2 is SASEGT. The CDR3 contains 16 residues. V was cut by 8 bases and J by 2 bases, with 22 bases left in between. CDR3 DNA sequence: TGTGCCAGCTGCTTCATCACTGGGGGTGAAACCTACGAGCAGTACTTC. Its protein is CASCFITGGETYEQYF.

The genes are TRBV11-2 and TRBJ1-1; TRBD1 aligns across 9 bases. V lost 1 base, J lost 4 bases, and 16 bases stayed unmatched. CDR1 is SGHAT, CDR2 FQNNGV, per germline. The CDR3 is 19 amino acids. CDR3: CASSLGYRPPGQGATEAFF. CDR3 nucleotide sequence: TGTGCCAGCAGCTTAGGCTACCGACCACCGGGACAGGGCGCCACTGAAGCTTTCTTT.

This clonotype was counted ten times or more. The chain joins TRBV12-3 or TRBV12-4 to TRBJ1-2; D perhaps matches TRBD1 (6 bases). This CDR3 is built from 14 residues. With 4 bases removed from V and 4 bases from J, the gap between germline ends came to 13 bases. For the CDR3, the DNA is TGTGCCAGCAGTTCGTACTCAGGGGTCTATGGCTACACCTTC. Translation gives CASSSYSGVYGYTF.

In its sample, this clonotype was seen many times. V and J are TRBV2 and TRBJ1-2; TRBD1 agrees at 8 bases. CDR3 length: 14 amino acids. The V gene's germline CDR1 is SNHLY and CDR2 FYNNEI. J gave up 7 bases and V 7 bases, and 11 bases lay outside the gene matches. The CDR3 spells CASTISGQGTGYTF. CDR3 bases: TGTGCCAGCACCATCTCCGGACAGGGTACTGGCTACACCTTC.

This clonotype was seen a handful of times. The gene calls are TRBV5-1 and TRBJ1-6; no clear D gene. Trimming took 4 bases from V and 9 from J, leaving 17 bases between them. The CDR3 covers 15 residues. In germline, CDR1 is SGHRS, CDR2 YFSETQ. CDR3 bases: TGCGCCAGCAGCCCGTCGACTGGCATAGGTTCACCCCTCCACTTT. Its protein is CASSPSTGIGSPLHF.

This clonotype was counted ten times or more. The chain employs TRBV27 and TRBJ1-1; perhaps TRBD1 as D (5 bases). The CDR3 consists of 14 residues. Germline lookup yields CDR1 MNHEY and CDR2 SMNVEV (reference sequence). Trimming took 3 bases from V and 0 from J, leaving 8 bases between them. The CDR3 loop reads CASSLKGMNTEAFF. The CDR3 bases are TGTGCCAGCAGTTTGAAGGGGATGAACACTGAAGCTTTCTTT.

CDR3: CASSGTGQPRETQYF. Here the CDR3 DNA reads TGTGCCAGCAGCGGAACGGGACAGCCAAGGGAGACCCAGTACTTC. The gene calls are TRBV9 and TRBJ2-5; TRBD1 matches 7 bases. The CDR3 length is 15 residues. V was clipped by 3 bases and J by 5 bases; unmatched bases: 10. CDR1 and CDR2 from the germline V gene are SGDLS and YYNGEE.

The V and J genes are TRBV11-2 and TRBJ2-1; 13 bases map to TRBD2. J was trimmed by 7 bases and V by 4 bases; bases with no gene match: 7. CDR1 is SGHAT and CDR2 is FQNNGV in the germline V gene. The CDR3 has 16 amino acids. CDR3 DNA: TGTGCCAGCAGCTCCGGACTAGCGGGAGTTGTGAATGAGCAGTTCTTC. Translating gives CASSSGLAGVVNEQFF. The complete variable domain, with remaining parts taken from reference TRBV11-2 and TRBJ2-1, reads EAGVAQSPRYKIIEKRQSVAFWCNPISGHATLYWYQQILGQGPKLLIQFQNNGVVDDSQLPKDRFSAERLKGVDSTLKIQPAKLEDSAVYLCASSSGLAGVVNEQFFGPGTRLTVL.

The CDR3 nucleotides read TGTGCCAGCAAAACGGGCAGCAATCAGCCCCAGCATTTT. Its translation is CASKTGSNQPQHF. The chain is built from TRBV6-1 and TRBJ1-5; D remains ambiguous. Trimming shortened V by 7 bases and J by 1 base, and 8 bases separated the two germline ends. CDR1 and CDR2 from the germline V gene are MNHNS and SASEGT. This CDR3 is built from 13 residues.

DNA for the CDR3: TGTGCCAGCGGACAGGAATTTAACACTGAAGCTTTCTTT. Protein sequence: CASGQEFNTEAFF. The chain links TRBV2 to TRBJ1-1, with TRBD1 matching over 7 bases. The ends lost 8 bases at V and 2 bases at J; junction bases unmatched: 5. Germline loops: CDR1 SNHLY, CDR2 FYNNEI. The CDR3 contains 13 residues.

This clonotype was detected many times. The V call is TRBV29-1, the J call TRBJ1-1; no firm D call. Per germline, CDR1 SQVTM and CDR2 ANQGSEA. Trimming pared 3 bases from V and 0 bases from J, leaving 11 bases between. The CDR3 has 14 residues. This CDR3 is CSVDRTGLNTEAFF. The DNA for the CDR3 is TGCAGCGTTGATCGAACGGGATTGAACACTGAAGCTTTCTTT.

The V and J genes are TRBV19 and TRBJ1-5, with 7 bases fitting TRBD1. The CDR3 sequence is 15 residues long. J gave up 0 bases and V 7 bases, and 6 bases lay outside the gene matches. The germline V gene has CDR1 LNHDA and CDR2 SQIVND (reference sequence). The CDR3 DNA follows: TGTGCCAGTACGCCCCGACAGGGTAGCAATCAGCCCCAGCATTTT. Translation gives CASTPRQGSNQPQHF.

Comments on this clonotype: This is likely a read error, given that the CDR3 carries no conserved phenylalanine or tryptophan at its end. This chain links TRBV20-1 with TRBJ1-1; D gene unclear. V lost 1 base and J lost 1, with 7 bases in between. CDR1 and CDR2 (germline): DFQATT, SNEGSKA (reference sequence). This CDR3 comprises 13 residues. The CDR3 protein is CSARARTNTEAFS. The CDR3 region has the DNA TGCAGTGCTAGAGCCCGGACGAACACTGAAGCTTTCTCT.

The chain carries TRBV28 and TRBJ2-3; 15 bases align to TRBD2. Trimming removed 6 bases from V and 6 bases from J; junction bases left unmatched: 4. Looked up from germline, CDR1 is MDHEN and CDR2 is SYDVKM. The CDR3 consists of 15 residues. CDR3 sequence: CASRDGLAGGDTQYF. The CDR3 nucleotides read TGTGCCAGCAGAGATGGACTAGCGGGAGGGGATACGCAGTATTTT.

This clonotype was seen a few times. V and J are TRBV19 and TRBJ1-2; 7 bases match TRBD1. V was clipped by 7 bases and J by 3 bases; unmatched bases: 11. The CDR3 contains 15 residues. Germline V gene sequence: CDR1 LNHDA, CDR2 SQIVND (reference sequence). For the CDR3, the DNA is TGTGCCAGTACCCCGGCCCAGGGGGACTACTATGGCTACACCTTC. Translating it yields CASTPAQGDYYGYTF.

This clonotype was observed a handful of times. V is TRBV6-1 and J is TRBJ1-1, with 7 bases aligning to TRBD1. V gave up 5 bases and J gave up 7 bases; unmatched junction bases: 16. The CDR3 spans 16 residues. Germline V gene sequence: CDR1 MNHNS, CDR2 SASEGT. CDR3 in amino acids: CASSTRGQYTGGEAFF. CDR3 coding DNA: TGTGCCAGCAGTACCCGGGGACAGTACACGGGCGGTGAAGCTTTCTTT.

In this sample, this clonotype turned up a few times. The chain couples TRBV11-2 to TRBJ2-7; D is undetermined. V was cut by 2 bases and J by 6 bases, with 14 bases left in between. This CDR3 is built from 14 residues. CDR1 is SGHAT, CDR2 FQNNGV, per germline. CDR3 sequence reads: CASSLLGNSGEQYF. In nucleotides, the CDR3 is TGTGCCAGCAGCTTATTGGGGAACTCGGGCGAGCAGTACTTC.

This clonotype was observed a few times. The chain has TRBV6-1 and TRBJ1-1; D is uncertain. The CDR3 loop spans 12 amino acids. V was cut by 6 bases and J by 8 bases, with 13 bases left in between. Germline V gives CDR1 MNHNS, CDR2 SASEGT. Here the CDR3 reads CASSLPRGEAFF. DNA for the CDR3: TGTGCCAGCAGCCTCCCGCGAGGCGAAGCTTTCTTT.

This clonotype turned up a few times. This chain uses TRBV2 with TRBJ2-7; no clear D gene. This CDR3 is built from 13 residues. V lost 5 bases and J lost 7, with 15 bases in between. Germline values: CDR1 SNHLY, CDR2 FYNNEI. The CDR3 loop reads CASSTIQMGEQYF. The CDR3 nucleotides read TGTGCCAGCAGTACGATTCAAATGGGTGAGCAGTACTTC.

V usage is TRBV28 and J usage is TRBJ1-3; unclear D gene. Germline CDR1 and CDR2: MDHEN and SYDVKM. Trimming removed 1 base at V and 7 bases at J, with 8 bases between. The CDR3 sequence is 13 residues long. The CDR3 coding sequence is TGTGCCAGCAGTTTATTGAGAAGGAACACCATATATTTT. It encodes CASSLLRRNTIYF. The full variable domain, with the rest looked up from reference TRBV28 and TRBJ1-3, is DVKVTQSSRYLVKRTGEKVFLECVQDMDHENMFWYRQDPGLGLRLIYFSYDVKMKEKGDIPEGYSVSREKKERFSLILESASTNQTSMYLCASSLLRRNTIYFGEGSWLTVV.

This clonotype was counted between two and nine times. The chain links TRBV19 to TRBJ1-5, with TRBD1 matching 7 bases. This CDR3 comprises 15 residues. J was trimmed by 1 base and V by 6 bases; bases with no gene match: 6. Germline CDR1 reads LNHDA; CDR2 reads SQIVND (reference sequence). The CDR3 coding sequence is TGTGCCAGTAGGGGGACAGAGGGCAGCAATCAGCCCCAGCATTTT. Translated, it gives CASRGTEGSNQPQHF.

Many counts were recorded for this clonotype. The chain is built from TRBV15 and TRBJ2-5; D might be TRBD2 (7 bases). Deletions cut 2 bases from V and 7 bases from J, with 17 bases between. The CDR3 sequence is 15 residues long. Per germline, CDR1 LNHNV and CDR2 YYDKDF (reference sequence). The CDR3 region is CATSRSLAGAGTQYF. In DNA form, the CDR3 reads TGTGCCACCAGCAGATCCCTCGCGGGGGCTGGGACCCAGTACTTC.